Listed below are T cell receptor beta chains from one sample, sequenced in a study of vaccination and CD4 T cells after COVID-19. Their specific antigens are unknown. TCRdb called the PCR reads again in MiXCR, with one record for every CDR3 protein. The sample lists 13,000 or so distinct CDR3 sequences; around 40% were seen once. This specimen was CD4+ T cells from blood, cultured in vitro, taken after SARS-CoV-2 vaccination. Receptors were obtained from a human donor who had recovered from COVID-19. The CDR3 runs from the conserved cysteine through the conserved F or W. Each record gives: D gene, V gene, J gene, clone size, CDR3 length, CDR3 DNA, CDR3 protein. The D gene is left open where the match is weak. Where a row states a size, it is once, few, many or the class of an expanded clone; other rows omit it.

.,TRBV18,TRBJ2-4,.,14,TGTGCCAGCTCACTCCGAAAAGCCAAAAACATTCAGTACTTC,CASSLRKAKNIQYF
.,TRBV6-1,TRBJ1-2,.,13,TGTGCCAGCAGAAACAGGCAGGACTATGGCTACACCTTC,CASRNRQDYGYTF
TRBD2,TRBV18,TRBJ2-1,medium-sized,15,TGTGCCAGCTCACCAGTACTAGCGGAATACAATGAGCAGTTCTTC,CASSPVLAEYNEQFF
TRBD1,TRBV5-1,TRBJ2-7,.,14,TGCGCCAGCGGTACCGGGACAGGGGAGTCCGAGCAGTACTTC,CASGTGTGESEQYF
TRBD2,TRBV7-2,TRBJ2-1,few,14,TGTGCCAGCAGTAAAATGACTAGCAACAATGAGCAGTTCTTC,CASSKMTSNNEQFF
TRBD1,TRBV12-3/TRBV12-4,TRBJ2-4,.,16,TGTGCCAGCAGTGCAGGGACAGTCCTAGCCAAAAACATTCAGTACTTC,CASSAGTVLAKNIQYF
TRBD2,TRBV6-1,TRBJ2-3,.,15,TGTGCCAGCATGGCTCGGGGGGTGAGCACAGATACGCAGTATTTT,CASMARGVSTDTQYF
TRBD2,TRBV6-4,TRBJ2-3,.,15,TGTGCCAGCAGTGACTCGGCGGGAGGAATAGATACGCAGTATTTT,CASSDSAGGIDTQYF
.,TRBV7-9,TRBJ2-7,.,13,TGTGCCAGCAGCTTAGCGCAGGGGACCGAGCAGTACTTC,CASSLAQGTEQYF
.,TRBV5-3,TRBJ2-5,.,14,TGTGCCAGCAATTCGTTACAGGGCCAAGAGACCCAGTACTTC,CASNSLQGQETQYF
.,TRBV20-1,TRBJ2-3,few,10,TGCAGTGCTAGCCTGGGGACGCAGTATTTT,CSASLGTQYF
TRBD2,TRBV20-1,TRBJ2-1,.,18,TGCAGTGCTAGACCCGGGCCTAGCGGGAGTAGGTCCTACAATGAGCAGTTCTTC,CSARPGPSGSRSYNEQFF
.,TRBV28,TRBJ1-6,.,12,TGTGCCAGCAGATCAATAAATTCACCCCTCCACTTT,CASRSINSPLHF
.,TRBV7-2,TRBJ1-5,few,16,TGTGCCAGCAGCTTAGGGACAGTAAATAGCAATCAGCCCCAGCATTTT,CASSLGTVNSNQPQHF
TRBD2,TRBV15,TRBJ2-5,few,13,TGTGCCACCAGCGACGTGGGGGGGGAGACCCAGTACTTC,CATSDVGGETQYF
TRBD1,TRBV7-8,TRBJ2-2,.,16,TGTGCCAGCAGCTTAGCGCGACAGGGTCAAACCGGGGAGCTGTTTTTT,CASSLARQGQTGELFF
.,TRBV7-6,TRBJ1-6,.,16,TGTGCCAGCAGCTTATCAAGAAGAAGGGGATTCTCACCCCTCCACTTT,CASSLSRRRGFSPLHF
.,TRBV20-1,TRBJ1-3,few,14,TGCAGTGCTAGTAAAGGGGGGGCTGGAAACACCATATATTTT,CSASKGGAGNTIYF
.,TRBV20-1,TRBJ2-2,.,14,TGCAGTGCCGCGTCCATAACGAACACCGGGGAGCTGTTTTTT,CSAASITNTGELFF
TRBD2,TRBV7-2,TRBJ2-7,.,17,TGTGCCAGCAGCTTTCGAACGGGACTAGCGGAGACCTACGAGCAGTACTTC,CASSFRTGLAETYEQYF
TRBD1,TRBV19,TRBJ2-2,once,15,TGTGCCAGTAGTACAGGACAGGGGAAAGCCGGGGAGCTGTTTTTT,CASSTGQGKAGELFF
.,TRBV20-1,TRBJ1-2,.,12,TGCAGTGCTCCCAGGGAAATGTGGGGCTACACCTTC,CSAPREMWGYTF
.,TRBV27,TRBJ1-6,few,15,TGTGCCAGCACCCAACCCGGCTCCTATAATTCACCCCTCCACTTT,CASTQPGSYNSPLHF
TRBD1,TRBV7-8,TRBJ2-1,.,13,TGTGCCAGCAGCCAGGACAGGGCGAATGAGCAGTTCTTC,CASSQDRANEQFF
.,TRBV7-9,TRBJ1-5,.,13,TGTGCCAGCAGCGGCCCAGGGAATCAGCCCCAGCATTTT,CASSGPGNQPQHF
TRBD1,TRBV2,TRBJ2-3,few,15,TGTGCCAGCTCTGGGGGACAGCCTTACACAGATACGCAGTATTTT,CASSGGQPYTDTQYF
.,TRBV12-3/TRBV12-4,TRBJ1-6,.,15,TGTGCCAGCAGTTTCGGCGGGAACCAAAATTCACCCCTCCACTTT,CASSFGGNQNSPLHF
TRBD1,TRBV2,TRBJ2-3,once,12,TGTGCCAACAGTGAATGGGACAGGGGAGAGTATTTT,CANSEWDRGEYF
.,TRBV5-8,TRBJ2-7,.,13,TGTGCCAGCAGCTCCGCGCTACGGAACGAGCAGTACTTC,CASSSALRNEQYF
.,TRBV7-8,TRBJ2-7,.,14,TGTGCCAGCAGCTTGGGTACTACAGATTACGAGCAGTACTTC,CASSLGTTDYEQYF
.,TRBV2,TRBJ2-3,.,13,TGTGCCAGCACCGGGACCCACACAGATACGCAGTATTTT,CASTGTHTDTQYF
TRBD1,TRBV20-1,TRBJ1-1,.,17,TGCAGTGCTAGAGATCGAAACAGGGGGAACTGGATAGGTGAAGCTTTCTTT,CSARDRNRGNWIGEAFF
.,TRBV10-3,TRBJ2-1,.,12,TGTGCCATCAGTGAGGGGAACAATGAGCAGTTCTTC,CAISEGNNEQFF
.,TRBV4-2,TRBJ2-7,once,16,TGTGCCAGCAGCCAAGAAGAAGGGGTCCCGTCCTACGAGCAGTACTTC,CASSQEEGVPSYEQYF
.,TRBV20-1,TRBJ1-5,few,14,TGCAGTGCTAGGGACCCGGGGGGCAATCAGCCCCAGCATTTT,CSARDPGGNQPQHF
TRBD2,TRBV30,TRBJ2-3,once,18,TGTGCCTGGAGGGGGACTAGCGGGATAACTGTTAGCACAGATACGCAGTATTTT,CAWRGTSGITVSTDTQYF
TRBD2,TRBV27,TRBJ2-3,.,14,TGTGCCAGCACTAGCGGGAGGGAGGCAGATACGCAGTATTTT,CASTSGREADTQYF
.,TRBV6-2/TRBV6-3,TRBJ1-5,medium-sized,13,TGTGCCAGCAGTTACGTGGGGGGTCAGCCCCAGCATTTT,CASSYVGGQPQHF
TRBD2,TRBV19,TRBJ2-1,.,15,TGTGCCAGTAGTAAAATGACTAGCGGGAGATTAGGGCAGTTCTTC,CASSKMTSGRLGQFF
.,TRBV5-4,TRBJ2-5,.,15,TGTGCCAGCAGCTTGGCCGGGGGATTCCAAGAGACCCAGTACTTC,CASSLAGGFQETQYF
TRBD1,TRBV7-2,TRBJ2-3,few,15,TGTGCCAGCAGCTTAGTGGGACAGGGGACAGATACGCAGTATTTT,CASSLVGQGTDTQYF
.,TRBV11-2,TRBJ1-1,.,14,TGTGCCAGCAGCTGGGGCACCTTGAACACTGAAGCTTTCTTT,CASSWGTLNTEAFF